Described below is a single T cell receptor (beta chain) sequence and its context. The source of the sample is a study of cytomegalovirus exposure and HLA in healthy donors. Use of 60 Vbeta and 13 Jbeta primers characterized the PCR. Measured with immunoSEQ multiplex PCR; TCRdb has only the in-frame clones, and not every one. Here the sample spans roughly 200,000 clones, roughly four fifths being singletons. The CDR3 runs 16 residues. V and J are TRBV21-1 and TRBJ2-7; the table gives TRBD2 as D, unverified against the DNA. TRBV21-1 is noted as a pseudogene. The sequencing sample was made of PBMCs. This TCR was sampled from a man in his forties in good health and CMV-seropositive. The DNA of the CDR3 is TGTGCCAGCAGCAAAGGTCGGGGGTCATTTGTCTACGAGCAGTACTTC. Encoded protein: CASSKGRGSFVYEQYF.